The 7 T cell receptor beta chains given below trace back to one sample, sequenced in a study of Ad26.COV2.S vaccination and SARS-CoV-2 variants (TCRdb year 2021). Library method: the immunoSEQ multiplex PCR assay. Held by TCRdb, this immuneACCESS table contains in-frame sequences only and omits some clones. Under half of the omission traces to an unresolved V gene where checked; the cause of the rest is unknown. This sample has 250,000 to 300,000 clones in its table, and more than 70% of those were observed once. About 3.1% of the sample rests with the top ten. This sample's treatment or condition label indicates: 15 to 20 received Ad26.COV2.S at low or high dose, single or two shots; a few received placebo; per-sample allocation not given. For vaccine and placebo recipients, the sequenced repertoires came from samples collected on day 63 after the first injection. This specimen consisted of peripheral blood, obtained in a trial of Ad26.COV2.S vaccine versus placebo. Source of these receptors: a person between 18 and 59 years old who received the Ad26.COV2.S COVID-19 vaccine or a placebo.

V gene TRBV4-1 combines with J gene TRBJ2-5, with D hard to call. V was pared by 3 bases and J by 2 bases, with 10 bases between. This CDR3 region has 14 residues. CDR1 and CDR2 (germline): MGHRA, YSYEKL. The CDR3 spells CASSHEAVQETQYF. CDR3 bases: TGCGCCAGCAGCCATGAGGCAGTACAAGAGACCCAGTACTTC.

V gene TRBV6-6 combines with J gene TRBJ1-5, with D unresolved. The CDR3 contains 12 residues. The V gene lost 6 bases and the J gene lost 7 bases, with 10 bases spanning the gap. Per germline, CDR1 MNHNY and CDR2 SVGAGI (reference sequence). In DNA form, the CDR3 reads TGTGCCAGCAGGAAAAGGGAACAGCCCCAGCATTTT. Its translation: CASRKREQPQHF.

The chain employs TRBV28 and TRBJ2-2, with TRBD2 matching 10 bases. Germline CDR1 is MDHEN and CDR2 is SYDVKM. V was pared by 5 bases and J by 7 bases, with 4 bases of the junction left unmatched. CDR3 length equals 14 residues. CDR3 in amino acids: CASSLAGVGGELFF. The CDR3 coding sequence is TGTGCCAGCAGTCTAGCGGGAGTTGGCGGGGAGCTGTTTTTT.

The gene calls are TRBV11-2 and TRBJ2-7, with D possibly being TRBD1 or TRBD2 (5 bases each). V lost 4 bases, J lost 4 bases, and 20 bases lay in between. The germline gives CDR1 SGHAT, CDR2 FQNNGV. CDR3 length: 16 residues. The CDR3 region has the DNA TGTGCCAGCAGCTACATTATCGGGGACCTCAGTTACGAGCAGTACTTC. Translation: CASSYIIGDLSYEQYF.

In this sample, this clone turned up once. DNA for the CDR3: TGTGCCTGGAGTGTAATCGGACCTTACAATGAGCAGTTCTTC. This encodes CAWSVIGPYNEQFF. The chain employs TRBV30 and TRBJ2-1; D unresolved. Germline CDR1 and CDR2: GTSNPN and SVGIG (reference sequence). This CDR3 region has 14 residues. Trimming removed 0 bases from V and 4 bases from J, with 10 bases in between.

The chain joins TRBV18 to TRBJ2-7; 11 bases agree with TRBD1. Germline-derived CDR1 and CDR2 are KGHSH and LQKENI. This CDR3 spans 15 amino acids. Trimming took 3 bases from V and 2 from J; bases not matched to a gene: 3. The CDR3 DNA is TGTGCCAGCTCACCTTCGGGACAGGGGGCCTACGAGCAGTACTTC. Translation: CASSPSGQGAYEQYF.

This chain links TRBV28 with TRBJ1-5, with 8 bases fitting TRBD1. Germline trimming cut 2 bases from V and 10 bases from J; bases unmatched to any gene: 4. This CDR3 is 13 amino acids long. The germline CDR1 and CDR2 sequences are MDHEN and SYDVKM. The CDR3 DNA follows: TGTGCCAGCAGTTTACCCGACAGGGGACCCCAGCATTTT. Translating it yields CASSLPDRGPQHF.